These 27 T cell receptor beta chains were sequenced from one sample in a study of CD8+ T cells in alopecia areata. Extracted RNA was reverse transcribed into cDNA, the sequencing template. This table comes from immunoSEQ multiplex PCR, and its TCRdb copy is limited to in-frame clones, with some not included. This sample carries 8,300 or so clones, none of them present only once. Separation of pooled cutaneous lymph node cells was by sorting with CD4, CD8alpha, NKG2D, NKG2ACE and other markers. The sample was CD8+ T cells sorted from a lymph node. These receptors all come from a C3H/HeJ mouse with alopecia areata. For this mouse line, the MHC haplotype is H2-k.

In its sample, this clone was seen many times. Germline and genes: mouse. The read halts 4 residues ahead of the CDR3 end, with the missing end drawn from the germline J gene. V usage is TRBV13-2 and J usage is TRBJ2-5, with 7 nucleotides matching TRBD1. V was pared by 3 bases and J by 2 bases, with 6 bases of the junction left unmatched. Germline V CDR1 and CDR2: NNHNN, SYGAGS (reference sequence). The CDR3 has 15 amino acids. CDR3 bases read: TGTGCCAGCGGTGCTGAACAGGGGCCCCAAGAC. Translating it yields CASGAEQGPQD. The entire CDR3 reads CASGAEQGPQDTQYF.

In this sample, this clone turned up many times. The genes are named according to mouse. From the germline J gene comes the end of the CDR3, since the read stops 4 residues before it. V gene TRBV19 combines with J gene TRBJ2-1; 11 bases are shared with TRBD2. The CDR3 length is 15 residues. Germline CDR1 is FNHDT and CDR2 is SITEND (reference sequence). The V gene end was trimmed by 4 bases and the J gene end by 3 bases; junction bases not matched to a gene: 3. CDR3 residues: CASSPDWGGYAEQFF. The sequenced CDR3 bases are TGTGCCAGCAGTCCCGACTGGGGGGGCTATGCT.

This clone has a count of ten or more. The listed genes are named as in mouse. From the germline J gene comes the end of the CDR3, since the read stops 4 residues before it. The rearrangement links TRBV31 to TRBJ2-7, with 10 bases fitting TRBD2. This CDR3 contains 16 residues. Losses at the gene ends were 0 bases for V and 0 bases for J; bases not matched to a gene: 5. Germline V gene data show CDR1 as GKSSPN and CDR2 as SITVG. The CDR3 protein is CAWSLPGLGSSYEQYF. The DNA read from the CDR3 is TGTGCCTGGAGTCTTCCGGGACTGGGGAGCTCCTAT.

Many counts were recorded for this clone. Mouse germline and gene names are used. From the germline J gene comes the end of the CDR3, since the read stops 4 residues before it. The chain has TRBV5 and TRBJ2-5; 10 bases align to TRBD1. Germline lookup yields CDR1 LGHNA and CDR2 YNLKQL (reference sequence). The CDR3 has 14 residues. Incomplete CDR3 DNA: TGTGCCAGCAGCGCCGGGACAGGGGAAGAC. This gives the protein CASSAGTGED. The complete CDR3 protein is CASSAGTGEDTQYF.

By its share, this clone is medium-sized. The gene names given are mouse names. Read coverage stops 4 residues before the CDR3 terminus; the germline J gene supplies the remainder. The chain uses TRBV1 and TRBJ1-1; perhaps TRBD1 as D (6 bases). This CDR3 region has 11 residues. Germline CDR1 is NSQYPW and CDR2 is LRSPGD (reference sequence). The CDR3: CTCSAGQEVFF. CDR3 DNA, as far as it was read: TGCACCTGCAGTGCGGGACAA.

This clone was seen at least ten times. Gene names denote mouse genes. The read is 4 residues too short to cover the CDR3 end, so that end is filled in from the germline J gene. This rearrangement joins TRBV31 to TRBJ2-4, with D possibly matching TRBD1 (6 bases). Germline assignment: CDR1 GKSSPN and CDR2 SITVG. Trimming took 0 bases from V and 0 from J, leaving 7 bases between them. This CDR3 has 14 amino acids. Incomplete CDR3 DNA: TGTGCCTGGAGTCTAGGGACAAGTCAAAAC. Protein sequence: CAWSLGTSQN. The CDR3 as a whole reads CAWSLGTSQNTLYF.

This clone was seen repeatedly, ten times or more. Mouse gene names and germline throughout. Coverage ceases 4 residues before the CDR3 finishes, and the germline J gene fills in the end. The rearrangement joins TRBV13-1 to TRBJ1-2; maybe TRBD1 (6 bases). CDR1 is NSHNY, CDR2 SYGAGN, per germline. The CDR3 runs 13 residues. V was cut by 3 bases and J by 3 bases, with 9 bases left in between. CDR3 bases read: TGTGCCAGCAGTGTCCGGACAGACTCC. Its translation is CASSVRTDS. The CDR3 as a whole reads CASSVRTDSDYTF.

This clone was found many times. Genes and germline come from the mouse. CDR3 loop: CASSMGTQNTEVFF. The sequenced CDR3 bases are TGTGCCAGCAGTATGGGGACTCAAAACACA. This rearrangement joins TRBV19 to TRBJ1-1, with a tentative D call TRBD1 (5 bases). Sequencing ends 4 residues short of the CDR3 end; the germline J gene provides the rest. CDR1 is FNHDT and CDR2 is SITEND in the germline V gene (reference sequence). CDR3 length: 14 amino acids. Between the trimmed V and J ends, which lost 2 bases and 1 base, there was a span of 9 bases.

This clone has at least ten counts. Gene and germline names: mouse. The read gets to within 4 residues of the CDR3 end, and the germline J gene fills in the rest. The chain links TRBV19 to TRBJ1-1; D perhaps matches TRBD1 (6 bases). Germline V gene lookup returns CDR1 FNHDT and CDR2 SITEND (reference sequence). Trimming left V 0 bases short and J 4 bases short, with 7 bases between. This CDR3 has 13 residues. CDR3 amino acids: CASSIEGGTEVFF. The part of the CDR3 DNA that was read is TGTGCCAGCAGTATAGAAGGGGGCACA.

This clone qualifies as medium-sized (0.01 to 0.1%). Germline and genes: mouse. Read sequence stops 4 residues before the CDR3 end, and the germline J gene provides the missing end. The J gene is TRBJ1-2, the V gene TRBV13-2; tentatively, D is TRBD1 (6 bases). This CDR3 region has 15 residues. V was clipped by 0 bases and J by 0 bases, with 9 bases between them. Germline V gene lookup returns CDR1 NNHNN and CDR2 SYGAGS (reference sequence). The CDR3: CASGDADSANSDYTF. CDR3 DNA, as far as it was read: TGTGCCAGCGGTGATGCGGACAGTGCAAACTCC.

In its sample, this clone ranks as medium-sized. Gene names refer to mouse genes. The read is 4 residues too short to cover the CDR3 end, so that end is filled in from the germline J gene. The gene calls are TRBV1 and TRBJ2-1, with 11 positions matching TRBD2. The germline gives CDR1 NSQYPW, CDR2 LRSPGD (reference sequence). J gave up 3 bases and V 4 bases, and 2 bases lay outside the gene matches. There are 15 residues in the CDR3. The CDR3 bases that were read are TGCACCTGCAGTGGACTGGGGGGGGTCTATGCT. It specifies CTCSGLGGVYA. The whole CDR3 region reads CTCSGLGGVYAEQFF.

This clone is medium-sized by share. Gene names and germline match the mouse. The CDR3 DNA, read in part, is TGTGCCAGCACCCGGGACTGGGGGGTCTATGCT. It specifies CASTRDWGVYA. The full CDR3 protein is CASTRDWGVYAEQFF. The chain carries TRBV13-3 and TRBJ2-1; 12 positions match TRBD2. The CDR3 end is not reached by the read, which stops 4 residues before it; the germline J gene fills it in. Germline CDR1 is NNHDY and CDR2 is SYVADS. This CDR3 has 15 amino acids. J lost 3 bases, V lost 6 bases, and 4 bases had no gene match.

This clone was found many times. Gene names are the mouse ones. The read halts 4 residues ahead of the CDR3 end, with the missing end drawn from the germline J gene. The chain has TRBV1 and TRBJ2-1; 7 nucleotides line up with TRBD1. Germline trimming cut 2 bases from V and 5 bases from J; bases unmatched to any gene: 3. From germline, CDR1 is NSQYPW and CDR2 LRSPGD (reference sequence). This CDR3 comprises 14 residues. The CDR3 region is CTCSAHQGDAEQFF. The covered CDR3 bases are TGCACCTGCAGTGCACACCAGGGGGATGCT.

Sample share makes this clone medium-sized. Germline and genes: mouse. This chain's CDR3 is CASSLAPSSQDTQYF. Incomplete CDR3 DNA: TGTGCCAGCAGCTTAGCCCCCTCCAGTCAAGAC. The J gene is TRBJ2-5, the V gene TRBV3, with no clear D. Read data end 4 residues before the CDR3 end; the end is taken from the germline J gene. The CDR3 runs to 15 residues. Trimming cost V 0 bases and J 3 bases, with 10 bases left between them. The germline V gene has CDR1 SNHLY and CDR2 FYNGKV (reference sequence).

This clone was counted a few times. Here the gene names and germline are mouse. The read halts 4 residues ahead of the CDR3 end, with the missing end drawn from the germline J gene. The rearrangement joins TRBV5 to TRBJ2-4, with 9 bases that match TRBD2. The V segment lost 0 bases and the J segment 0 bases; nucleotides outside the gene matches: 10. Germline values: CDR1 LGHNA, CDR2 YNLKQL (reference sequence). CDR3 length: 19 amino acids. The sequenced CDR3 bases are TGTGCCAGCAGCCAAGAGCCGGGCTGGGGGGGGCCTAGTCAAAAC. Its translation: CASSQEPGWGGPSQN. The whole CDR3 is CASSQEPGWGGPSQNTLYF.

By share, this clone counts as medium-sized. These gene names are mouse names. Read sequence stops 4 residues before the CDR3 end, and the germline J gene provides the missing end. This chain joins TRBV1 and TRBJ1-1; TRBD1 might be the D (5 bases). The CDR3 has 13 residues. Germline lookup yields CDR1 NSQYPW and CDR2 LRSPGD (reference sequence). The DNA read from the CDR3 is TGCACCTGCAGTGCAGATACTGGGGGA. Amino acids: CTCSADTGG. The full CDR3 reads CTCSADTGGEVFF.

This clone was counted ten times or more. Genes here carry mouse names. Read sequence stops 4 residues before the CDR3 end, and the germline J gene provides the missing end. V and J are TRBV17 and TRBJ1-1; the match to TRBD1 covers 11 bases. In germline, CDR1 is MNHDT, CDR2 YYDKIL. V shed 8 bases, J shed 4 bases, and the junction held 3 bases outside the gene matches. The CDR3 loop spans 13 amino acids. The CDR3 bases that were read are TGTGCTAGCGCCGGGACAGGGGGCACA. Translated, it gives CASAGTGGT. The whole CDR3 is CASAGTGGTEVFF.

This clone appeared many times. Each gene name is a mouse one. The read gets to within 4 residues of the CDR3 end, and the germline J gene fills in the rest. The chain employs TRBV19 and TRBJ2-3, with TRBD2 matching 10 bases. CDR3 length: 15 amino acids. The J segment lost 3 bases and the V segment lost 4 bases, leaving 5 bases of the junction unmatched. Germline loops: CDR1 FNHDT, CDR2 SITEND (reference sequence). CDR3 bases read: TGTGCCAGCAGTTCCGACTGGGGGGAGGCAGAA. Translated, it gives CASSSDWGEAE. Given in full, the CDR3 is CASSSDWGEAETLYF.

This clone has at least ten counts. Mouse names are used for the genes. The read ends 4 residues before the CDR3 terminus; that terminus is restored from the germline J gene. V is TRBV13-2 and J is TRBJ2-1; a weak D match, TRBD2 (6 bases). CDR1 NNHNN and CDR2 SYGAGS come from the germline V gene (reference sequence). Trimming shortened V by 5 bases and J by 3 bases, and 15 bases separated the two germline ends. CDR3 length equals 15 residues. This CDR3 reads CASGGGGIPYAEQFF. Partial CDR3 DNA: TGTGCCAGCGGGGGGGGAGGGATACCCTATGCT.

This clone was recorded many times. Gene labels here are mouse ones. The CDR3 extends 4 residues past the end of the read, so its final part is completed from the germline J gene. This rearrangement joins TRBV5 to TRBJ2-7; 7 bases match TRBD2. Germline trimming cut 0 bases from V and 3 bases from J; bases unmatched to any gene: 2. The CDR3 consists of 14 residues. Per germline, CDR1 LGHNA and CDR2 YNLKQL (reference sequence). CDR3 bases read: TGTGCCAGCAGCCAAGACTGGGGGTTCTAT. Its protein is CASSQDWGFY. The complete CDR3 sequence is CASSQDWGFYEQYF.

This clone was detected many times. A junction boundary mismatches the germline segment, possibly from a read error. Gene names and germline match the mouse. The DNA ends 3 residues before the CDR3 does, and the rest of the CDR3 is filled in from the germline J gene. The chain joins TRBV13-2 to TRBJ1-6; maybe TRBD1 (5 bases). TRBJ1-6 is recorded as an ORF, its role being uncertain. Germline V gives CDR1 NNHNN, CDR2 SYGAGS (reference sequence). The CDR3 length is 16 residues. CDR3 DNA, as far as it was read: TGTGCCGGCGGTGATGCTTGGGGGACCTATAATTCGCCC. Translating gives CAGGDAWGTYNSP. The whole CDR3 protein reads CAGGDAWGTYNSPLYF.

This clone was counted many times. The genes and germline here are from mouse. The observed sequence ends 4 residues before the CDR3 terminus, with the missing tail filled in from the germline J gene. This chain uses TRBV13-3 with TRBJ2-1; 7 bases match TRBD1. V was clipped by 3 bases and J by 5 bases; unmatched bases: 2. Germline values: CDR1 NNHDY, CDR2 SYVADS. The CDR3 spans 13 residues. Incomplete CDR3 DNA: TGTGCCAGCAGTGGACAGGGTAATGCT. Protein sequence: CASSGQGNA. The CDR3 reads in full as CASSGQGNAEQFF.

The table lists this clone with many counts. Gene names are the mouse ones. The read halts 4 residues ahead of the CDR3 end, with the missing end drawn from the germline J gene. The genes are TRBV31 and TRBJ2-5, with TRBD1 identical over 10 bases. The CDR3 is made up of 16 amino acids. CDR1 is GKSSPN and CDR2 is SITVG in the germline V gene. V was clipped by 0 bases and J by 0 bases; unmatched bases: 3. Partial CDR3 DNA: TGTGCCTGGAGTCTAGACAGGGGGCGAAACCAAGAC. It specifies CAWSLDRGRNQD. In full, the CDR3 is CAWSLDRGRNQDTQYF.

This clone was counted at least ten times. Germline and genes: mouse. The sequence runs out 4 residues before the end of the CDR3; the remainder is reconstructed from the germline J gene. This sequence joins TRBV13-3 and TRBJ2-5; 11 bases line up with TRBD1. The CDR3 has 14 residues. Germline lookup yields CDR1 NNHDY and CDR2 SYVADS. The CDR3 region is CASSDRDRGDTQYF. The sequenced CDR3 bases are TGTGCCAGCAGTGATAGGGACAGGGGGGAC.

This clone was counted a few times. Gene names follow the mouse nomenclature. The read comes to an end 4 residues before the CDR3 does, leaving the germline J gene to fill in the end. The genes are TRBV31 and TRBJ2-3; 8 bases fit TRBD2. The V and J ends lost 3 bases and 0 bases, in that order; junction bases with no gene match: 5. Germline V lookup: CDR1 GKSSPN, CDR2 SITVG. The CDR3 spans 15 residues. CDR3 residues: CAWSRTGPSAETLYF. The part of the CDR3 DNA that was read is TGTGCCTGGAGCAGGACTGGGCCTAGTGCAGAA. Looking up the rest from reference TRBV31 and TRBJ2-3 gives the full variable domain: AQTIHQWPVAEIKAVGSPLSLGCTIKGKSSPNLYWYWQATGGTLQQLFYSITVGQVESVVQLNLSASRPKDDQFILSTEKLLLSHSGFYLCAWSRTGPSAETLYFGSGTRLTVL.

This clone was observed a handful of times. The genes are named according to mouse. With the read ending 4 residues before the CDR3 end, the germline J gene is used to fill in that end. The sample has other DNA sequences that encode this CDR3 too. The chain couples TRBV31 to TRBJ2-5; 9 bases map to TRBD2. This CDR3 has 14 amino acids. With V trimmed by 0 bases and J by 3 bases, 1 base remained unmatched. Germline V gene sequence: CDR1 GKSSPN, CDR2 SITVG. CDR3 in amino acids: CAWSLLGGQDTQYF. The DNA read from the CDR3 is TGTGCCTGGAGTCTGCTGGGGGGGCAAGAC.

This clone turned up a few times. Germline and genes here are mouse. The CDR3 end is not reached by the read, which stops 4 residues before it; the germline J gene fills it in. The chain links TRBV13-2 to TRBJ2-4, with 7 bases matching TRBD2. CDR1 is NNHNN, CDR2 SYGAGS, per germline (reference sequence). The CDR3 sequence is 17 residues long. The CDR3 DNA, read in part, is TGTGCCAGCGGTGATGCGGGGGGGGGAAGGGGAGAAAAC. It is translated as CASGDAGGGRGEN. The CDR3 in its entirety is CASGDAGGGRGENTLYF.